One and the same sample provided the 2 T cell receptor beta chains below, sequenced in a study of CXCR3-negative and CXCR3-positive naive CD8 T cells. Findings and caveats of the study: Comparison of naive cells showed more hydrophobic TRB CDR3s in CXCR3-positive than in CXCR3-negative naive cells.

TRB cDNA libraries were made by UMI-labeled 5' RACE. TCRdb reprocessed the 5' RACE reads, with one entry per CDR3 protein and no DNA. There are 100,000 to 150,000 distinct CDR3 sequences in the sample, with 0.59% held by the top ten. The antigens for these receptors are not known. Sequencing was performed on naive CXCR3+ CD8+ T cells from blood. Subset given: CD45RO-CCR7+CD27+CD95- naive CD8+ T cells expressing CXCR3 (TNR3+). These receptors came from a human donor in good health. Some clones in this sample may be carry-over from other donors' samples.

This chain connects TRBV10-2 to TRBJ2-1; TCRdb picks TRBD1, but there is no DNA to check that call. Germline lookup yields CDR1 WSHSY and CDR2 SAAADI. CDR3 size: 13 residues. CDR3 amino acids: CASIDGAWDEQFF.

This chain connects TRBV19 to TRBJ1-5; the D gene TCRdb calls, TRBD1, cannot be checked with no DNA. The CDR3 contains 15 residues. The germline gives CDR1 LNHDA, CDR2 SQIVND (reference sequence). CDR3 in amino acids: CASSIDQGVDQPQHF. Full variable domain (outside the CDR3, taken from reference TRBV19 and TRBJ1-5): DGGITQSPKYLFRKEGQNVTLSCEQNLNHDAMYWYRQDPGQGLRLIYYSQIVNDFQKGDIAEGYSVSREKKESFPLTVTSAQKNPTAFYLCASSIDQGVDQPQHFGDGTRLSIL.